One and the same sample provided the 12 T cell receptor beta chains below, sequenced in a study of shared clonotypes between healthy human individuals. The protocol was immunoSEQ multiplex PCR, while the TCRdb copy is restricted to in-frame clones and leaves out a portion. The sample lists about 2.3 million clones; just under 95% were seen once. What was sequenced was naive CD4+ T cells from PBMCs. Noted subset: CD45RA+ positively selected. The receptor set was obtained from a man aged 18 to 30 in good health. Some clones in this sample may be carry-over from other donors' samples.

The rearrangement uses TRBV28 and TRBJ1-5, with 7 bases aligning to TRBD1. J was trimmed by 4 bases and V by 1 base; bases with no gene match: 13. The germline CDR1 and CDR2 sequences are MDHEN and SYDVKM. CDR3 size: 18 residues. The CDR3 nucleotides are TGTGCCAGCAGTTTATTCCCCGGGAGGGGGCTTGGGAATCAGCCCCAGCATTTT. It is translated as CASSLFPGRGLGNQPQHF.

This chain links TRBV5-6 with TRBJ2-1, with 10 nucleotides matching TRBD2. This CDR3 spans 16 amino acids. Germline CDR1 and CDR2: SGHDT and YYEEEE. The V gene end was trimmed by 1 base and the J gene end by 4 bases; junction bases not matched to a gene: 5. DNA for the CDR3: TGTGCCAGCAGCTTGTTAGCTAGCGGGAGTTACAATGAGCAGTTCTTC. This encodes CASSLLASGSYNEQFF.

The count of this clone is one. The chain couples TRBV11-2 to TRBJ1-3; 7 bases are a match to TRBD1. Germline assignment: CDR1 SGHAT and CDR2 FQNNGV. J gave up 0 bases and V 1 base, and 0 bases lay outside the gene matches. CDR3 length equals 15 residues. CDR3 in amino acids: CASSLAGGSGNTIYF. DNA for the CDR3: TGTGCCAGCAGCTTAGCAGGGGGCTCTGGAAACACCATATATTTT.

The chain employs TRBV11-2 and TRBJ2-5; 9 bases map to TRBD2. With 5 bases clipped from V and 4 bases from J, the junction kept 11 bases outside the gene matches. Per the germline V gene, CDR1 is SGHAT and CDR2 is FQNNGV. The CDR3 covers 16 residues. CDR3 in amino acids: CASSPGAGTSRETQYF. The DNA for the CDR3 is TGTGCCAGCAGCCCCGGGGCCGGGACTAGCCGAGAGACCCAGTACTTC.

The CDR3 sequence is CASSSRSVGGTDTQYF. CDR3 nucleotides: TGTGCCAGCAGCTCCCGGTCGGTCGGGGGCACAGATACGCAGTATTTT. The chain combines TRBV7-2 with TRBJ2-3; tentative D call: TRBD2 (5 bases). CDR3 length equals 16 residues. Trimming removed 4 bases at V and 1 base at J, with 15 bases between. In germline, CDR1 is SGHTA, CDR2 FQGNSA.

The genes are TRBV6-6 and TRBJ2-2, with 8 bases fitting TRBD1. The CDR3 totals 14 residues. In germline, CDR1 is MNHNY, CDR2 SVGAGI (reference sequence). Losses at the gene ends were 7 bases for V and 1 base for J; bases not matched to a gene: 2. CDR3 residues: CASTDRGNTGELFF. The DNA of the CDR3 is TGTGCCAGCACCGACAGGGGGAACACCGGGGAGCTGTTTTTT.

CDR3 sequence reads: CASSLAGGARQPQHF. CDR3 DNA: TGTGCCAGCAGCTTAGCAGGGGGGGCTCGACAGCCCCAGCATTTT. The chain joins TRBV7-2 to TRBJ1-5, with TRBD1 as a possible D gene (6 bases). The CDR3 loop spans 15 amino acids. Germline-derived CDR1 and CDR2 are SGHTA and FQGNSA. V was cut by 0 bases and J by 7 bases, with 13 bases left in between.

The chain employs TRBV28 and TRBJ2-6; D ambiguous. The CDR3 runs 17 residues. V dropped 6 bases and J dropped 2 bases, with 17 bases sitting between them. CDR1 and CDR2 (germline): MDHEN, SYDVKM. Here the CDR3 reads CASSGRKDRPGANVLTF. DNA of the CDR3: TGTGCCAGCAGCGGACGAAAGGATCGACCTGGGGCCAACGTCCTGACTTTC.

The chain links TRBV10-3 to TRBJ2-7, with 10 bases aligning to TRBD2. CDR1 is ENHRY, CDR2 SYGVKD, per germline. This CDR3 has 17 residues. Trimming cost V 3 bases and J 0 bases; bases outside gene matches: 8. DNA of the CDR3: TGTGCCATCAGTGAACCGAATAGCGGGAGGAGCTCCTACGAGCAGTACTTC. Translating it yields CAISEPNSGRSSYEQYF.

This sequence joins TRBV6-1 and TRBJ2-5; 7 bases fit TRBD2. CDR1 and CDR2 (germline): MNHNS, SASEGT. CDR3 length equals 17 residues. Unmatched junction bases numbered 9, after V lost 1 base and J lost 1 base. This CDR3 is CASSEGRASGFQETQYF. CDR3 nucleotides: TGTGCCAGCAGTGAAGGAAGGGCTAGCGGTTTCCAAGAGACCCAGTACTTC.

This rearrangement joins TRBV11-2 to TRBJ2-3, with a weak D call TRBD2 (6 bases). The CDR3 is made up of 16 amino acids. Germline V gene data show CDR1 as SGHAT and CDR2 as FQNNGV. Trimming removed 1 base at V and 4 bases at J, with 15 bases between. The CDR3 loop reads CASSLGSYLAADTQYF. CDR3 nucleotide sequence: TGTGCCAGCAGCTTAGGCTCGTACTTAGCGGCAGATACGCAGTATTTT.

CDR3 sequence (DNA): TGTGCCAGCAGTTACTCCGACAGCCTCTACGAGCAGTACTTC. This gives the protein CASSYSDSLYEQYF. This chain links TRBV6-6 with TRBJ2-7; D is perhaps TRBD1 (5 bases). Germline assignment: CDR1 MNHNY and CDR2 SVGAGI (reference sequence). Between the trimmed V and J ends, which lost 0 bases and 3 bases, there was a span of 9 bases. The length of the CDR3 is 14 residues.